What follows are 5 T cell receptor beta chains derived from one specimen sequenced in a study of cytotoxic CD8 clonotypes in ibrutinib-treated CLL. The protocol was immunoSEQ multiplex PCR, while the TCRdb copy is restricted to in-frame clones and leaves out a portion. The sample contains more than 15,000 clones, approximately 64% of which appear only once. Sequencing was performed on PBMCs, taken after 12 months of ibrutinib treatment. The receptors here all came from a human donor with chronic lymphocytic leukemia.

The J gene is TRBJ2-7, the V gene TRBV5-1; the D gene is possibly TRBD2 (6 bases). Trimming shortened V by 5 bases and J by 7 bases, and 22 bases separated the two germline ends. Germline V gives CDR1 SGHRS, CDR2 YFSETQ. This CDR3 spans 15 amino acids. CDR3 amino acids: CASSPLRGMVREQYF. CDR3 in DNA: TGCGCCAGCAGTCCGCTACGGGGGATGGTACGGGAGCAGTACTTC.

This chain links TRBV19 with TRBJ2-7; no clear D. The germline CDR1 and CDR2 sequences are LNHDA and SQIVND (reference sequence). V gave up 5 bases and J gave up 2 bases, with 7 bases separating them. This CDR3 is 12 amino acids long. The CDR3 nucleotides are TGTGCCAGTAGTTCTAGGACCTACGAGCAGTACTTC. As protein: CASSSRTYEQYF.

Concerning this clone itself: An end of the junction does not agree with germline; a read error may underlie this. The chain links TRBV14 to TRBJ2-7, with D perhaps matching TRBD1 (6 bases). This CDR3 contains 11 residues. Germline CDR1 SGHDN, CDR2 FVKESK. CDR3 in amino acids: CASSQGTQTSF. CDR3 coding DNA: TGTGCCAGCAGCCAGGGGACACAAACCAGTTTC.

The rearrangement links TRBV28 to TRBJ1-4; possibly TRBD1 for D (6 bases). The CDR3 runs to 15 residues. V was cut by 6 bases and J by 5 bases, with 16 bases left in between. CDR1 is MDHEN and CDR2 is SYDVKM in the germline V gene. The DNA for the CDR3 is TGTGCCAGCAGCTCCGGACAGAGGACAAATGAAAAACTGTTTTTT. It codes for CASSSGQRTNEKLFF.

The CDR3 coding sequence is TGTGCCAGCGGTGAAACGACAGGGACGGTTGGCTACACCTTC. Its protein product is CASGETTGTVGYTF. The chain links TRBV5-4 to TRBJ1-2, with TRBD1 identical over 7 bases. The germline gives CDR1 SGHNT, CDR2 YYREEE (reference sequence). Trimming cost V 7 bases and J 7 bases; bases outside gene matches: 13. The CDR3 spans 14 residues.